This T cell receptor beta chain was profiled in a study of shared clonotypes between healthy human individuals. Clones were read by immunoSEQ multiplex PCR, and TCRdb kept only the in-frame ones, dropping some. The sample contains approximately 530,000 clones, less than 96% of which appear only once. The TCR sequence derives from a young woman in good health. Source material: naive CD4+ T cells sorted from blood. Documented subset: CD45RA+ positively selected.

The CDR3 nucleotides read TGTGCCATCGGTACACCCGACGGAGAAGAGACCCAGTACTTC. Protein sequence: CAIGTPDGEETQYF. The V gene is TRBV10-3, the J gene TRBJ2-5; D is unclear. The CDR3 loop spans 14 amino acids. The germline V and J ends were trimmed by 8 bases and 3 bases, with 16 bases remaining between them. Germline CDR1 reads ENHRY; CDR2 reads SYGVKD.